The sequence of this TCR beta chain was determined in a study of T cells in Graves' hyperthyroidism and ophthalmopathy. Study summary: Upon initial diagnosis and before any treatment, peripheral blood was collected. The study's findings and limits: Model predictions of ophthalmopathy came a median approximately 6.8 months before onset.

In regard to this clonotype: Its target is not known.

The CDR3 regions of TCR beta were amplified from RNA transcripts. Researchers ran a first-round RT-PCR on the TCR CDR3 using the HTBI primer set. TCRdb used MiXCR to reprocess the multiplex PCR reads, holding one entry per CDR3 protein. The table has 500,000 to 550,000 distinct CDR3 sequences, 20% to 25% seen once; the top ten hold roughly 29%. The junction had 4 bases not matched to a gene; V was cut back by 5 bases and J by 5 bases. The CDR3 length is 13 residues. Graves' hyperthyroidism was deemed stable given no ophthalmopathy progression within 18 months. The study left out patients who had uncontrolled infection, other autoimmune disease, pregnancy or lactation.

The clonotype originates from a man between 18 and 35 years old with Graves' hyperthyroidism. The material sequenced was blood. The chain employs TRBV12-3 or TRBV12-4 and TRBJ2-7; 9 bases match TRBD1. CDR3 nucleotide sequence: TGTGCCAGCAGTAGTACAGGGGGCAACGAGCAGTACTTC. Amino acid sequence: CASSSTGGNEQYF.